These T cell receptor beta chains were read from a single sample in a study of T-cell memory formation after mild COVID-19. Using its own MiXCR run on the 5' RACE reads, TCRdb lists one record per CDR3 protein. The sample has 100,000 to 150,000 distinct CDR3 sequences, over 15% seen once. Specimen: PBMCs or a T cell subset sorted from them (not recorded which). These receptors were collected from a man aged 18 to 30 who had mild COVID-19 (a few samples of this study predate the infection). Cell type and time point are not known. Both conserved end residues are part of each CDR3. A D gene is named only where the DNA matches it firmly. Size is omitted from some rows. Given values are once, few, many or a class for expanded clones.

CDR3	DNA	V	J	size	D
CASSLRNGVENEQFF	TGTGCCAGCAGCCTCCGGAACGGGGTTGAAAATGAGCAGTTCTTC	TRBV7-2	TRBJ2-1	few	-
CASSIGTPLREQYF	TGTGCCAGCAGCATCGGGACGCCGCTTCGCGAGCAGTACTTC	TRBV6-9	TRBJ2-7	-	-
CASSVAGTERELFF	TGTGCCAGCAGCGTGGCCGGGACGGAAAGGGAGCTGTTTTTT	TRBV7-9	TRBJ2-2	-	-
CATSDSKTGREHNEQFF	TGTGCCACCAGTGATTCGAAGACAGGGAGAGAACACAATGAGCAGTTCTTC	TRBV24-1	TRBJ2-1	few	TRBD1
CASSELQANTEAFF	TGTGCCAGCAGTGAACTACAGGCGAACACTGAAGCTTTCTTT	TRBV2	TRBJ1-1	-	-
CASSPPGSLAKNIQYF	TGTGCCAGCTCCCCCCCTGGATCGCTAGCCAAAAACATTCAGTACTTC	TRBV18	TRBJ2-4	-	-
CASSFWNPGGYPEAFF	TGTGCCAGCAGTTTTTGGAATCCAGGGGGCTATCCTGAAGCTTTCTTT	TRBV12-3/TRBV12-4	TRBJ1-1	-	TRBD1
CASTRGVSTDTQYF	TGTGCCAGCACCCGCGGGGTTAGCACAGATACGCAGTATTTT	TRBV2	TRBJ2-3	few	-
CAISLQGGTEAFF	TGTGCCATCAGCCTGCAAGGAGGTACTGAAGCTTTCTTT	TRBV10-3	TRBJ1-1	-	-
CASSADRGGSETQYF	TGTGCCAGCAGCGCCGACAGGGGAGGCTCAGAGACCCAGTACTTC	TRBV9	TRBJ2-5	few	TRBD1
CASSLNHADYGYTF	TGTGCCAGCAGTTTAAACCATGCGGACTATGGCTACACCTTC	TRBV12-3/TRBV12-4	TRBJ1-2	-	-
CASSYNAGKETQYF	TGTGCCAGCAGCTATAACGCGGGGAAGGAGACCCAGTACTTC	TRBV7-2	TRBJ2-5	-	-
CASSLGGLETQYF	TGTGCCAGCAGCTTAGGAGGGTTGGAGACCCAGTACTTC	TRBV7-2	TRBJ2-5	few	-
CASRRGLGPGELFF	TGCGCCAGCAGGCGTGGACTAGGACCCGGGGAGCTGTTTTTT	TRBV4-1	TRBJ2-2	-	TRBD2
CSARSLQGYTDTQYF	TGCAGTGCTAGATCGCTCCAGGGTTACACAGATACGCAGTATTTT	TRBV20-1	TRBJ2-3	-	-
CASSLVVGTGLSYNEQFF	TGCGCCAGCAGCTTGGTCGTCGGGACAGGGCTTAGCTACAATGAGCAGTTCTTC	TRBV5-1	TRBJ2-1	many	TRBD1